This T cell receptor beta chain was documented in a study of blood T cell repertoires in COVID-19. Per the study methods: Reference gene primer amplification in the assay estimated nucleated cell counts. Profiling relied on immunoSEQ multiplex PCR, and the TCRdb table lists in-frame clones only, not all of them. That table is the source of V, J and clone size, and D and trimming were worked out from the DNA. The sample includes more than 150,000 clones, approximately 94% of them seen just once. CDR3 length: 16 residues. Germline V lookup: CDR1 MGHRA, CDR2 YSYEKL. With 5 bases removed from V and 6 bases from J, the gap between germline ends came to 23 bases.

The sequence came from a man in his thirties or forties with COVID-19, enrolled during active disease. The sequenced material came from peripheral blood. This chain connects TRBV4-1 to TRBJ2-7; D might be TRBD1 (5 bases). The CDR3 region is CASSVEEPRPGREQYF. The CDR3 DNA is TGCGCCAGCAGCGTCGAGGAGCCTCGGCCAGGGCGCGAGCAGTACTTC.